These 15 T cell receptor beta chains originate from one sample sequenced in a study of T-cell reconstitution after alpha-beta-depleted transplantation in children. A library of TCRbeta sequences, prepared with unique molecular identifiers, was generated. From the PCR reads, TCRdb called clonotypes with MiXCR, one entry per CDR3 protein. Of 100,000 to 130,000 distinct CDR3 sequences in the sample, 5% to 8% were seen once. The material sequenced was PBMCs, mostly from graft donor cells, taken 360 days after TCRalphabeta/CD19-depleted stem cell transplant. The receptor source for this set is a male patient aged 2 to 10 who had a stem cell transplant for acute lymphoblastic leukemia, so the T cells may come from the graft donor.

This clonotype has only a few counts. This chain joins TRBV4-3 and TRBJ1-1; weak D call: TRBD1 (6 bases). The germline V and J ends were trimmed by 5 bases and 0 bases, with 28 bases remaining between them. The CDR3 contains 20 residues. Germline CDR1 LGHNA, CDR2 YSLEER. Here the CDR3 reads CASSILRGSGGRALNTEAFF. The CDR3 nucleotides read TGCGCCAGCAGCATCTTAAGGGGATCCGGGGGCAGGGCCCTGAACACTGAAGCTTTCTTT.

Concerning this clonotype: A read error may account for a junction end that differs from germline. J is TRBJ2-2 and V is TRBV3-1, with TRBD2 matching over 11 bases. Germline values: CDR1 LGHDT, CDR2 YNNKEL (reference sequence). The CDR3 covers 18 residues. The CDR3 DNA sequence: TGTACCAGCAGCCTGGGACTAGCGGAATTTACGAACACCGGGGAGCTGTTTTTT. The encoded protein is CTSSLGLAEFTNTGELFF.

For the CDR3, the DNA is TGTGCCAGCAGCTCTTACCCCCTGGACAGGGGGGACTATGGCTACACCTTC. Translating it yields CASSSYPLDRGDYGYTF. V usage is TRBV13 and J usage is TRBJ1-2; 10 nucleotides agree with TRBD1. Trimming removed 4 bases from V and 3 bases from J; junction bases left unmatched: 11. CDR1 PRHDT and CDR2 FYEKMQ come from the germline V gene (reference sequence). The CDR3 loop spans 17 amino acids.

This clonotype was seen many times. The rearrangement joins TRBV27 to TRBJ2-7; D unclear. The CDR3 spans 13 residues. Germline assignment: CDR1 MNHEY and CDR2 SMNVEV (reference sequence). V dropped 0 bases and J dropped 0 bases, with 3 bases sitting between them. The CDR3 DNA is TGTGCCAGCAGTTTATCGGGCTCCTACGAGCAGTACTTC. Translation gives CASSLSGSYEQYF.

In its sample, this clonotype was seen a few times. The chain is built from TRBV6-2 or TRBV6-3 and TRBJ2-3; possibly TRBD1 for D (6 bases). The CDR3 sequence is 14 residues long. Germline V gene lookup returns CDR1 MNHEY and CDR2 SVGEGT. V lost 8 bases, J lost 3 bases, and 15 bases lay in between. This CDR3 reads CASARQGWTDTQYF. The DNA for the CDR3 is TGTGCCAGCGCACGCCAGGGGTGGACAGATACGCAGTATTTT.

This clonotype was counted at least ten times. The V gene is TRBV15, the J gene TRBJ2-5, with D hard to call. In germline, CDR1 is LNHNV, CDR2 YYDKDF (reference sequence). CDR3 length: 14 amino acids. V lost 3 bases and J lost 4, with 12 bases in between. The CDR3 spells CATSSDIAAETQYF. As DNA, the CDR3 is TGTGCCACCAGCAGCGATATAGCCGCAGAGACCCAGTACTTC. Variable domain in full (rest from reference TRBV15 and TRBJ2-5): DAMVIQNPRYQVTQFGKPVTLSCSQTLNHNVMYWYQQKSSQAPKLLFHYYDKDFNNEADTPDNFQSRRPNTSFCFLDIRSPGLGDTAMYLCATSSDIAAETQYFGPGTRLLVL.

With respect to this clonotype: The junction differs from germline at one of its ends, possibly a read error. The CDR3 reads CATSDGNYGYTF. The CDR3 DNA reads as TGTGCCACCAGTGACGGAAACTATGGTTACACCTTC. V usage is TRBV24-1 and J usage is TRBJ1-2; D uncertain. CDR3 size: 12 residues. Looked up from germline, CDR1 is KGHDR and CDR2 is SFDVKD.

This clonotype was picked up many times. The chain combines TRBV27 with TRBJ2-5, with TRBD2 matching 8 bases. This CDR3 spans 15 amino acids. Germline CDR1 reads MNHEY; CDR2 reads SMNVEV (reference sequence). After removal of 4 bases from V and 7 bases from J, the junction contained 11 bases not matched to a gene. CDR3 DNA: TGTGCCAGCAGTTGGGCAAGAGCGGGAGAGGCGACCCAGTACTTC. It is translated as CASSWARAGEATQYF.

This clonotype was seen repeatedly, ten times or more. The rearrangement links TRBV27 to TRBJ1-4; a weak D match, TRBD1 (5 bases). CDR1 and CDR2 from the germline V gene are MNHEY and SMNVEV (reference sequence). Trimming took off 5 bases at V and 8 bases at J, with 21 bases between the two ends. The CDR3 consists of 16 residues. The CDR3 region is CASSPLLRGFGEKLFF. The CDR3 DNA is TGTGCCAGCAGTCCCCTGCTGCGGGGGTTTGGGGAAAAACTGTTTTTT.

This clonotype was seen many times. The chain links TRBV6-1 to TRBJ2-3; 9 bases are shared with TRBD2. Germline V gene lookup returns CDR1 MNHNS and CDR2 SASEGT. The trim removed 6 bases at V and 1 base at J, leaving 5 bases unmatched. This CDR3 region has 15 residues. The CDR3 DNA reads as TGTGCCAGCAGCCCGGGACTAGCTGGCACAGATACGCAGTATTTT. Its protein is CASSPGLAGTDTQYF.

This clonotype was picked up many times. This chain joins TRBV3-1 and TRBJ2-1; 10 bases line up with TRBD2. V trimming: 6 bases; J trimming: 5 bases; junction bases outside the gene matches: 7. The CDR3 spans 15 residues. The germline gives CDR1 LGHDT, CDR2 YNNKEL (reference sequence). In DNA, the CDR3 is TGTGCCAGCAGAACCTGGACTAGCGGAGACAATGAGCAGTTCTTC. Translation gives CASRTWTSGDNEQFF.

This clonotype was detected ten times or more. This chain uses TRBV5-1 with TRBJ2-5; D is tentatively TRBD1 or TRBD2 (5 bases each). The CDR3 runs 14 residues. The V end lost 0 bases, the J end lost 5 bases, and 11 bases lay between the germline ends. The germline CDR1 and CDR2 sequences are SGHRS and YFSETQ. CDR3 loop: CASSLEGPGETQYF. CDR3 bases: TGCGCCAGCAGCTTGGAGGGACCCGGTGAGACCCAGTACTTC.

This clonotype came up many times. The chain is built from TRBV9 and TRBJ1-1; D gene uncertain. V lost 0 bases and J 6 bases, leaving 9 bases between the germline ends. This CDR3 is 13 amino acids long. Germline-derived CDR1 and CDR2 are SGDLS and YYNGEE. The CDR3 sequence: CASSVGDGAEAFF. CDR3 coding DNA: TGTGCCAGCAGCGTAGGTGATGGCGCTGAAGCTTTCTTT. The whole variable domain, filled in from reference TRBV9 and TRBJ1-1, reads DSGVTQTPKHLITATGQRVTLRCSPRSGDLSVYWYQQSLDQGLQFLIQYYNGEERAKGNILERFSAQQFPDLHSELNLSSLELGDSALYFCASSVGDGAEAFFGQGTRLTVV.

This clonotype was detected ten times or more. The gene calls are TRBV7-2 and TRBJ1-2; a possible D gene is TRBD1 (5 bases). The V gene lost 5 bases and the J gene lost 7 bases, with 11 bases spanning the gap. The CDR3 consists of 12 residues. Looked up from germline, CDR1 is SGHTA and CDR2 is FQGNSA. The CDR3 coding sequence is TGTGCCAGCAGCAGGGGACGGACTGGCTACACCTTC. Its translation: CASSRGRTGYTF.

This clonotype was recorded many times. Here the CDR3 DNA reads TGCGCCAGCAGCCCCCTGACTAGCGGGAGGGCCTACAATGAGCAGTTCTTC. It translates to CASSPLTSGRAYNEQFF. This rearrangement joins TRBV5-1 to TRBJ2-1; 14 nucleotides match TRBD2. Germline V gene lookup returns CDR1 SGHRS and CDR2 YFSETQ. The CDR3 covers 17 residues. J gave up 2 bases and V 4 bases, and 5 bases lay outside the gene matches. Complete variable domain (other parts from reference TRBV5-1 and TRBJ2-1): KAGVTQTPRYLIKTRGQQVTLSCSPISGHRSVSWYQQTPGQGLQFLFEYFSETQRNKGNFPGRFSGRQFSNSRSEMNVSTLELGDSALYLCASSPLTSGRAYNEQFFGPGTRLTVL.